This entry is about one TCR beta chain. The antigen is not known. V was shortened by 6 bases and J by 1 base, with 16 bases between the two germline ends. Per the germline V gene, CDR1 is MNHEY and CDR2 is SMNVEV (reference sequence). The CDR3 has 16 residues. This specimen comes from a study of a mutant IDH1 vaccine in newly diagnosed glioma. Time point denoted: week 11, during vaccination. Each vaccine dose was 300 ug of mutant IDH1 20-mer peptide, with topical imiquimod. New WHO grade 3 or 4 astrocytomas that were IDH1-mutant and ATRX-lost had been found in donors. Whole-study findings and limits: Pseudoprogression apparently lacked any relation to changes in top peripheral T cell clonotypes.

Profiled with immunoSEQ multiplex PCR; TCRdb holds only in-frame clones, not every one. Among tens of thousands of clones listed, under 90% were seen once. The origin of this receptor is a young man with glioma. The J gene is TRBJ2-4, the V gene TRBV27, with D possibly being TRBD2 (5 bases). The sequencing here drew on PBMCs, taken from a glioma patient whose treatment included an IDH1 peptide vaccine. The DNA of the CDR3 is TGTGCCAGCAGCCCCATCTACCGAGGGGCCAAAAACATTCAGTACTTC. Translating gives CASSPIYRGAKNIQYF.